This T cell receptor (beta chain) was recovered during a study of blood T cell repertoires in COVID-19. The germline CDR1 and CDR2 sequences are SGHNT and YYREEE (reference sequence). Germline trimming cut 3 bases from V and 9 bases from J; bases unmatched to any gene: 7. CDR3 length equals 16 residues. Some clones are missing from TCRdb's copy, which holds only in-frame ones; the method was immunoSEQ multiplex PCR. The sample has under 200,000 clones; about 85% are singletons. The sample was peripheral blood. This sequence joins TRBV5-4 and TRBJ1-6, with 12 nucleotides matching TRBD1. The clonotype originates from a man between 65 and 80 years old with active or convalescent COVID-19. CDR3 protein: CASSSRDRGLGSPLHF. As DNA, the CDR3 is TGTGCCAGCAGCTCCCGGGACAGGGGGCTCGGTTCACCCCTCCACTTT.